This T cell receptor beta chain is from a study of T-cell memory formation after mild COVID-19. On the study more broadly: Most TCR clusters belonged to a single donor.

General observations from the study: CD4+ contracting clones were found mainly in CM and EM, and CD8+ ones in EMRA.

This clonotype appeared a few times. Antigen: not known. With constant-segment primers, 5'RACE yielded cDNA libraries of TCR alpha and TCR beta that carried sample barcodes and UMIs. In TCRdb, the 5' RACE reads were re-called with MiXCR into one record per CDR3 protein. The sample includes about 470,000 distinct CDR3 sequences, around 27% of them seen just once. Germline V lookup: CDR1 KGHDR, CDR2 SFDVKD. The V end was cut by 5 bases, the J end by 3 bases, with 16 bases between. This CDR3 spans 16 amino acids. The V and J genes are TRBV24-1 and TRBJ2-1, with D perhaps matching TRBD2 (7 bases). The clonotype comes from an adult woman who had mild COVID-19 (a few samples of this study predate the infection). Cell type and time point are not known. Sequenced material: PBMCs or a T cell subset sorted from them (not recorded which). The CDR3 reads CATSAGGRPGYNEQFF. CDR3 nucleotides: TGTGCCACCAGTGCCGGGGGGCGCCCTGGCTACAATGAGCAGTTCTTC.